Listed here are 27 T cell receptor beta chains from one sample, sequenced in a study of cytomegalovirus exposure and HLA in healthy donors. The study ran its PCR with 60 Vbeta and 13 Jbeta primers. This table comes from immunoSEQ multiplex PCR, and its TCRdb copy is limited to in-frame clones, with some not included. The sample comprises roughly 200,000 clones, 80% of which are singletons, and under 0.85% rests with the top ten. Input material: PBMCs. The receptor source for this set is a boy between 10 and 17 years old in good health and CMV-seronegative.

The chain links TRBV4-1 to TRBJ1-1; no clear D gene. Trimming left V 0 bases short and J 1 base short, with 12 bases between. The CDR3 contains 16 residues. Germline V gene lookup returns CDR1 MGHRA and CDR2 YSYEKL. CDR3: CASSQDLRAGNTEAFF. The CDR3 coding sequence is TGCGCCAGCAGCCAAGATCTGAGGGCAGGGAACACTGAAGCTTTCTTT.

This chain joins TRBV5-6 and TRBJ2-5, with TRBD2 matching over 15 bases. Germline V gives CDR1 SGHDT, CDR2 YYEEEE. Trimming took 4 bases from V and 5 from J; bases not matched to a gene: 3. The CDR3 spans 15 residues. This chain's CDR3 is CASSRTSGGEETQYF. Written as DNA, the CDR3 is TGTGCCAGCAGCCGGACTAGCGGGGGGGAGGAGACCCAGTACTTC.

The chain employs TRBV11-1 and TRBJ2-3; D is perhaps TRBD2 (7 bases). V dropped 1 base and J dropped 2 bases, with 19 bases sitting between them. Germline loops: CDR1 SGHAT, CDR2 FQDESV (reference sequence). The CDR3 totals 18 residues. The CDR3 sequence is CASSLGGGQGVFTDTQYF. The CDR3 coding sequence is TGTGCCAGCAGCTTAGGGGGGGGCCAGGGAGTCTTCACAGATACGCAGTATTTT.

The V gene is TRBV6-5, the J gene TRBJ1-2; no clear D gene. Germline V gene lookup returns CDR1 MNHEY and CDR2 SVGAGI. The CDR3 sequence is 14 residues long. The V end lost 7 bases, the J end lost 4 bases, and 16 bases lay between the germline ends. CDR3 amino acids: CASTAWTSGYGYTF. In DNA form, the CDR3 reads TGTGCCAGCACCGCATGGACTTCGGGCTATGGCTACACCTTC.

The table lists this clone with a count of one. J is TRBJ2-7 and V is TRBV18, with a tentative D call TRBD1 (5 bases). Germline assignment: CDR1 KGHSH and CDR2 LQKENI. V gave up 1 base and J gave up 9 bases, with 22 bases separating them. This CDR3 contains 16 residues. The CDR3, as DNA: TGTGCCAGCTCACCACGACGTTCGGACACCCCAAGGATGCAGTACTTC. This sequence encodes CASSPRRSDTPRMQYF.

The chain is built from TRBV5-6 and TRBJ1-5; no clear D gene. The germline V gene encodes CDR1 SGHDT and CDR2 YYEEEE. The germline V and J ends were trimmed by 0 bases and 7 bases, with 11 bases remaining between them. This CDR3 spans 14 amino acids. Here the CDR3 DNA reads TGTGCCAGCAGCTTGGGCCAGTTCCAACAGCCCCAGCATTTT. Amino acids: CASSLGQFQQPQHF.

The chain uses TRBV5-1 and TRBJ2-2; D uncertain. The V gene's germline CDR1 is SGHRS and CDR2 YFSETQ. The length of the CDR3 is 15 residues. Between the trimmed V and J ends, which lost 1 base and 0 bases, there was a span of 7 bases. CDR3 in DNA: TGCGCCAGCAGCTTGAATTCAGCGAACACCGGGGAGCTGTTTTTT. Its translation: CASSLNSANTGELFF.

The chain carries TRBV19 and TRBJ1-1, with a possible D match to TRBD1 (6 bases). The germline V gene has CDR1 LNHDA and CDR2 SQIVND (reference sequence). CDR3 length: 14 residues. V dropped 7 bases and J dropped 2 bases, with 14 bases sitting between them. The CDR3 DNA reads TGTGCCAGTACTGTGACAGGCCTTAACACTGAAGCTTTCTTT. This sequence encodes CASTVTGLNTEAFF.

This rearrangement joins TRBV5-1 to TRBJ2-7, with TRBD2 identical over 8 bases. Germline V gene data show CDR1 as SGHRS and CDR2 as YFSETQ. V lost 1 base to trimming and J lost 4 bases; unmatched junction nucleotides: 7. There are 15 residues in the CDR3. The CDR3 nucleotides are TGCGCCAGCAGCTTGTGGACTAGCAGAGATTACGAGCAGTACTTC. This encodes CASSLWTSRDYEQYF.

This rearrangement joins TRBV7-3 to TRBJ1-5; D possibly corresponds to TRBD1 (6 bases). The CDR3 runs to 14 residues. Germline V gene sequence: CDR1 SGHTA, CDR2 FQGTGA. With 5 bases removed from V and 5 bases from J, the gap between germline ends came to 13 bases. For the CDR3, the DNA is TGTGCCAGCAGCAGCGGGGCAGGGGATCAGCCCCAGCATTTT. Translated: CASSSGAGDQPQHF.

The chain is built from TRBV19 and TRBJ2-3, with D tentatively TRBD1 (5 bases). The CDR3 covers 17 residues. The V gene's germline CDR1 is LNHDA and CDR2 SQIVND (reference sequence). Trimming left V 0 bases short and J 0 bases short, with 13 bases between. DNA for the CDR3: TGTGCCAGTAGTATAGATCGTTGGCAGGGTAGCACAGATACGCAGTATTTT. Translation gives CASSIDRWQGSTDTQYF.

This chain uses TRBV11-1 with TRBJ1-6; D not resolved. The length of the CDR3 is 14 residues. Between the trimmed V and J ends, which lost 4 bases and 10 bases, there was a span of 14 bases. Germline CDR1 SGHAT, CDR2 FQDESV (reference sequence). CDR3 residues: CASSSLRVGSPLHF. As DNA, the CDR3 is TGTGCCAGCAGCTCTCTGCGGGTCGGGTCACCCCTCCACTTT. Using reference TRBV11-1 and TRBJ1-6 for the parts outside the CDR3, the full variable domain is EAEVAQSPRYKITEKSQAVAFWCDPISGHATLYWYRQILGQGPELLVQFQDESVVDDSQLPKDRFSAERLKGVDSTLKIQPAELGDSAMYLCASSSLRVGSPLHFGNGTRLTVT.

The CDR3 DNA reads as TGTGCCAGCAGCGCCCAGCGGGGGGAGCAGTTCTTC. The encoded protein is CASSAQRGEQFF. The J gene is TRBJ2-1, the V gene TRBV9; 8 nucleotides line up with TRBD2. Germline assignment: CDR1 SGDLS and CDR2 YYNGEE. V dropped 3 bases and J dropped 10; count of bases not matched to a gene: 3. This CDR3 is 12 amino acids long.

The rearrangement joins TRBV11-2 to TRBJ2-5, with D uncertain. The germline CDR1 and CDR2 sequences are SGHAT and FQNNGV. V gave up 2 bases and J gave up 5 bases, with 3 bases separating them. The CDR3 has 11 residues. The CDR3, as DNA: TGTGCCAGCAGCTTATCTGAGACCCAGTACTTC. It yields the protein CASSLSETQYF.

The rearrangement joins TRBV30 to TRBJ1-6; D unclear. There are 16 residues in the CDR3. Germline V CDR1 and CDR2: GTSNPN, SVGIG (reference sequence). The V gene lost 3 bases and the J gene lost 5 bases, with 17 bases spanning the gap. The CDR3: CAWRRFSTGNNSPLHF. Here the CDR3 DNA reads TGTGCCTGGAGGCGATTCAGTACGGGGAATAATTCACCCCTCCACTTT.

The rearrangement uses TRBV19 and TRBJ1-2; 8 positions match TRBD1. Germline CDR1 LNHDA, CDR2 SQIVND (reference sequence). V shed 5 bases, J shed 7 bases, and the junction held 9 bases outside the gene matches. The CDR3 covers 14 residues. The chain's CDR3 is CASSSRTGQAGYTF. Written as DNA, the CDR3 is TGTGCCAGTAGTTCCAGGACAGGGCAAGCTGGCTACACCTTC.

This clone was recorded once. This chain connects TRBV29-1 to TRBJ1-5, with D hard to call. The CDR3 extends over 14 amino acids. Germline V gene data show CDR1 as SQVTM and CDR2 as ANQGSEA. Trimming took 6 bases from V and 3 from J, leaving 15 bases between them. The CDR3 DNA follows: TGCAGCGTCGCTTGGCGTGGAGACAATCAGCCCCAGCATTTT. Translating it yields CSVAWRGDNQPQHF.

The CDR3 nucleotides read TGTGCTAGCGCGAATTTATCAAGGGGGTCGACCCAGTACTTC. Translating gives CASANLSRGSTQYF. This sequence joins TRBV7-7 and TRBJ2-5; tentatively, D is TRBD1 (6 bases). CDR1 and CDR2 from the germline V gene are SSHAT and FNYEAQ (reference sequence). CDR3 length equals 14 residues. Using reference TRBV7-7 and TRBJ2-5 for the parts outside the CDR3, the full variable domain is GAGVSQSPRYKVTKRGQDVTLRCDPISSHATLYWYQQALGQGPEFLTYFNYEAQPDKSGLPSDRFSAERPEGSISTLTIQRTEQRDSAMYRCASANLSRGSTQYFGPGTRLLVL.

This clone came up a few times. The chain has TRBV5-4 and TRBJ2-5; TRBD2 aligns across 9 bases. Germline-derived CDR1 and CDR2 are SGHNT and YYREEE (reference sequence). V shed 0 bases and J 5 bases; nucleotides not matched to a gene: 11. The CDR3 spans 17 residues. The CDR3 coding sequence is TGTGCCAGCAGCTTGGGGGGGACTAGCCCGACTGGGGAGACCCAGTACTTC. Translation: CASSLGGTSPTGETQYF.

The V gene is TRBV18, the J gene TRBJ1-1; no clear D gene. There are 18 residues in the CDR3. Trimming pared 0 bases from V and 1 base from J, leaving 18 bases between. Germline V gene sequence: CDR1 KGHSH, CDR2 LQKENI. The CDR3 here is CASSPPPRERAANTEAFF. The CDR3 DNA follows: TGTGCCAGCTCACCACCGCCACGTGAGAGGGCGGCGAACACTGAAGCTTTCTTT. The full variable domain, its missing parts supplied by reference TRBV18 and TRBJ1-1, is NAGVMQNPRHLVRRRGQEARLRCSPMKGHSHVYWYRQLPEEGLKFMVYLQKENIIDESGMPKERFSAEFPKEGPSILRIQQVVRGDSAAYFCASSPPPRERAANTEAFFGQGTRLTVV.

The J gene is TRBJ2-1, the V gene TRBV11-1; 10 bases are shared with TRBD1. This CDR3 spans 15 amino acids. Trimming at V came to 5 bases and at J to 7 bases, leaving 8 bases not matched to a gene. Germline assignment: CDR1 SGHAT and CDR2 FQDESV (reference sequence). CDR3 in DNA: TGTGCCAGCAGCCCGGGGGGACAGGGGAGTAATGAGCAGTTCTTC. This gives the protein CASSPGGQGSNEQFF.

The chain employs TRBV11-2 and TRBJ2-1, with 7 nucleotides matching TRBD2. This CDR3 spans 12 amino acids. Trimming at V came to 4 bases and at J to 8 bases, leaving 2 bases not matched to a gene. Per the germline V gene, CDR1 is SGHAT and CDR2 is FQNNGV. The CDR3 here is CASSWGGDEQFF. CDR3 coding DNA: TGTGCCAGCAGCTGGGGGGGGGATGAGCAGTTCTTC.

This CDR3 is CASSRVFSGNTIYF. The CDR3 bases are TGTGCCAGCAGTCGGGTCTTCTCTGGAAACACCATATATTTT. The chain joins TRBV7-9 to TRBJ1-3; D is unresolved. Germline CDR1 SEHNR, CDR2 FQNEAQ (reference sequence). Trimming stripped 6 bases from V and 0 bases from J, with 9 bases between. This CDR3 has 14 amino acids.

V gene TRBV10-3 combines with J gene TRBJ1-2; 7 nucleotides line up with TRBD1. The CDR3 sequence is 16 residues long. Germline CDR1 is ENHRY and CDR2 is SYGVKD. The J segment lost 4 bases and the V segment lost 0 bases, leaving 8 bases of the junction unmatched. CDR3 residues: CAISESIIGGSYGYTF. DNA of the CDR3: TGTGCCATCAGTGAGTCGATAATAGGGGGCAGCTATGGCTACACCTTC.

The chain employs TRBV13 and TRBJ1-6; no definite D call. V lost 5 bases and J 9 bases, leaving 17 bases between the germline ends. The CDR3 loop spans 15 amino acids. Germline CDR1 is PRHDT and CDR2 is FYEKMQ (reference sequence). This chain's CDR3 is CASSRGKSSGSPLHF. CDR3 nucleotide sequence: TGTGCCAGCAGCCGAGGAAAGAGTTCTGGTTCACCCCTCCACTTT.

CDR3 coding DNA: TGTGCCAGCAGTCCGGAGACTAGCTTAGGGGAGCTGTTTTTT. This codes for CASSPETSLGELFF. This chain uses TRBV27 with TRBJ2-2; 7 bases map to TRBD2. Losses at the gene ends were 5 bases for V and 8 bases for J; bases not matched to a gene: 8. Germline assignment: CDR1 MNHEY and CDR2 SMNVEV (reference sequence). The CDR3 contains 14 residues.

The chain joins TRBV19 to TRBJ1-2; the match to TRBD1 covers 7 bases. Germline CDR1 LNHDA, CDR2 SQIVND (reference sequence). V shed 11 bases and J 5 bases; nucleotides not matched to a gene: 8. This CDR3 contains 12 residues. CDR3 DNA sequence: TGTGCCGCGACAGGGCTTGAATATGGCTACACCTTC. Protein: CAATGLEYGYTF.